This T cell receptor (beta chain) appears in the sequencing data of a study of cytotoxic CD8 clonotypes in ibrutinib-treated CLL. Assay: immunoSEQ multiplex PCR; the TCRdb copy retains only in-frame clones and omits some. Of roughly 30,000 clones in the sample, 76% were seen once. Germline loops: CDR1 SGHAT, CDR2 FQNNGV. Trimming shortened V by 0 bases and J by 1 base, and 6 bases separated the two germline ends. This CDR3 spans 15 amino acids. General observations from the study: Relative to age-matched healthy donors, clonality at baseline was higher, and it tracked circulating CD8+ T-cell counts.

Comment on this clone: The target antigen is unknown.

This clonotype originated in a human donor with chronic lymphocytic leukemia. The input for sequencing was PBMCs, taken after 36 months of ibrutinib treatment. The chain recombines TRBV11-2 with TRBJ2-2; D uncertain. CDR3 in amino acids: CASSLDLENTGELFF. In DNA, the CDR3 is TGTGCCAGCAGCTTAGATCTGGAGAACACCGGGGAGCTGTTTTTT. The full variable domain, completed using reference TRBV11-2 and TRBJ2-2, is EAGVAQSPRYKIIEKRQSVAFWCNPISGHATLYWYQQILGQGPKLLIQFQNNGVVDDSQLPKDRFSAERLKGVDSTLKIQPAKLEDSAVYLCASSLDLENTGELFFGEGSRLTVL.